The 18 T cell receptor beta chains presented below share a single source sample, sequenced in a study of naive and memory T cell subsets. The beta constant-region primer was an equimolar mix of two oligonucleotides covering TRBC1 and TRBC2. Four rounds of PCR amplified the ligated cDNA using nested alpha and beta constant-region primers plus SP2. TCRdb reanalysed the UMI-ligation and nested PCR reads using MiXCR and keeps one entry per CDR3 protein. The sample shows 120,000 or so distinct CDR3 sequences, over 30% of them seen only once. The specimen was central memory CD4+ T cells from blood. The receptors stem from a human donor in good health.

The chain couples TRBV29-1 to TRBJ1-5; 8 nucleotides line up with TRBD1. Per the germline V gene, CDR1 is SQVTM and CDR2 is ANQGSEA. There are 13 residues in the CDR3. The V gene end was trimmed by 6 bases and the J gene end by 7 bases; junction bases not matched to a gene: 8. CDR3 in amino acids: CSVEQGVNQPQHF. The CDR3 coding sequence is TGCAGCGTGGAACAGGGGGTGAACCAGCCCCAGCATTTT.

The chain combines TRBV11-2 with TRBJ2-1; 10 nucleotides line up with TRBD2. CDR1 is SGHAT and CDR2 is FQNNGV in the germline V gene. The CDR3 consists of 18 residues. J lost 3 bases, V lost 1 base, and 9 bases had no gene match. For the CDR3, the DNA is TGTGCCAGCAGCTTAGTGGGTTCGGGACTAGCGTACTACAATGAGCAGTTCTTC. Its translation is CASSLVGSGLAYYNEQFF. Full variable domain (remainder filled in from reference TRBV11-2 and TRBJ2-1): EAGVAQSPRYKIIEKRQSVAFWCNPISGHATLYWYQQILGQGPKLLIQFQNNGVVDDSQLPKDRFSAERLKGVDSTLKIQPAKLEDSAVYLCASSLVGSGLAYYNEQFFGPGTRLTVL.

This clonotype was counted a few times. The rearrangement uses TRBV2 and TRBJ2-1; the D gene is possibly TRBD2 (6 bases). Germline lookup yields CDR1 SNHLY and CDR2 FYNNEI. V shed 11 bases and J shed 11 bases, with 13 bases lying between them. The CDR3 spans 10 residues. As DNA, the CDR3 is TGTGCCTGGACCGGGACTCAGCAGTTCTTC. Its protein product is CAWTGTQQFF.

The chain's CDR3 is CASAGQGIETQYF. The CDR3 DNA reads TGTGCTAGCGCAGGACAGGGCATAGAGACCCAGTACTTC. J is TRBJ2-5 and V is TRBV12-5, with 8 bases identical to TRBD1. The CDR3 has 13 amino acids. V lost 9 bases to trimming and J lost 4 bases; unmatched junction nucleotides: 7. Germline loops: CDR1 LGHNT, CDR2 FRNRAP.

This chain connects TRBV10-3 to TRBJ2-4, with D possibly matching TRBD2 (5 bases). The CDR3 spans 16 residues. Germline lookup yields CDR1 ENHRY and CDR2 SYGVKD. Trimming cost V 10 bases and J 3 bases, with 22 bases left between them. CDR3 in amino acids: CATTPDFPLDKNIQYF. As DNA, the CDR3 is TGTGCCACTACACCGGACTTTCCCCTGGACAAAAACATTCAGTACTTC.

This clonotype showed up just a few times. This rearrangement joins TRBV20-1 to TRBJ2-7; no clear D gene. V was clipped by 5 bases and J by 4 bases, with 9 bases between them. Germline CDR1 is DFQATT and CDR2 is SNEGSKA (reference sequence). The CDR3 runs 11 residues. As DNA, the CDR3 is TGCAGTGCTCTATCTGGATACGAGCAGTACTTC. Its protein is CSALSGYEQYF.

CDR3 coding DNA: TGTGCCAGCAGCTATTTGGGACAGGGGTACGAGCAGTACTTC. It codes for CASSYLGQGYEQYF. The V call is TRBV7-2, the J call TRBJ2-7; 10 nucleotides line up with TRBD1. J lost 4 bases, V lost 4 bases, and 4 bases had no gene match. The CDR3 is made up of 14 amino acids. Per germline, CDR1 SGHTA and CDR2 FQGNSA.

There are many counts of this clonotype. This chain joins TRBV7-8 and TRBJ2-2; the match to TRBD2 covers 13 bases. There are 17 residues in the CDR3. Trimming took 4 bases from V and 6 from J; bases not matched to a gene: 8. Germline CDR1 is SGHVS and CDR2 is FQNEAQ. The CDR3, as DNA: TGTGCCAGCAGCTGGGCCGGGACTAGCGGGATCTCCGGGGAGCTGTTTTTT. Its translation is CASSWAGTSGISGELFF.

Of note for this clonotype: This may arise from a read error, as a much more abundant clone is one base away. The genes are TRBV2 and TRBJ2-1, with D perhaps matching TRBD1 (7 bases). In germline, CDR1 is SNHLY, CDR2 FYNNEI. The CDR3 is made up of 14 amino acids. Trimming removed 6 bases at V and 5 bases at J, with 14 bases between. The DNA for the CDR3 is TGTGCCAGCAGGGACAGGCGGGGCGACAATGAGCAGTTCTTC. Amino acid sequence: CASRDRRGDNEQFF.

This clonotype was recorded only once. V usage is TRBV6-5 and J usage is TRBJ2-1; TRBD1 agrees at 7 bases. From germline, CDR1 is MNHEY and CDR2 SVGAGI. The CDR3 has 15 amino acids. Trimming at V came to 5 bases and at J to 2 bases, leaving 6 bases not matched to a gene. CDR3 in amino acids: CASSRRDSAYNEQFF. CDR3 nucleotide sequence: TGTGCCAGCAGTCGACGGGACAGTGCCTACAATGAGCAGTTCTTC.

This sequence joins TRBV10-3 and TRBJ2-5; D not resolved. The CDR3 length is 13 residues. The germline V gene has CDR1 ENHRY and CDR2 SYGVKD. The CDR3 DNA is TGTGCGATCGGAGCCCCCCTCGGCGAGACCCAGTACTTC. As protein: CAIGAPLGETQYF.

The V and J genes are TRBV6-5 and TRBJ2-7; a weak D match, TRBD2 (6 bases). This CDR3 is 13 amino acids long. V gave up 2 bases and J gave up 6 bases, with 11 bases separating them. Germline loops: CDR1 MNHEY, CDR2 SVGAGI. The CDR3 is CASSYLPGAEQYF. CDR3 nucleotide sequence: TGTGCCAGCAGTTACCTACCGGGAGCCGAGCAGTACTTC.

The chain couples TRBV11-2 to TRBJ1-1; D ambiguous. The CDR3 is 11 residues long. V was cut by 3 bases and J by 4 bases, with 3 bases left in between. Looked up from germline, CDR1 is SGHAT and CDR2 is FQNNGV. CDR3 residues: CASSFITEAFF. The CDR3 nucleotides read TGTGCCAGCAGCTTTATCACTGAAGCTTTCTTT.

V is TRBV9 and J is TRBJ2-1; TRBD2 aligns across 12 bases. The germline gives CDR1 SGDLS, CDR2 YYNGEE. The CDR3 length is 16 residues. Unmatched junction bases numbered 5, after V lost 0 bases and J lost 7 bases. CDR3 protein: CASSVGGTSGPNEQFF. The CDR3 coding sequence is TGTGCCAGCAGCGTAGGAGGGACTAGCGGGCCTAATGAGCAGTTCTTC.

The V and J genes are TRBV2 and TRBJ2-3; TRBD2 matches 7 bases. V lost 4 bases and J lost 2; bases outside the gene matches: 3. The CDR3 loop spans 14 amino acids. Germline CDR1 SNHLY, CDR2 FYNNEI. CDR3 coding DNA: TGTGCCAGCAGTGTCGGGGGGTCCACAGATACGCAGTATTTT. As protein: CASSVGGSTDTQYF.

In this sample, this clonotype turned up a few times. The V and J genes are TRBV18 and TRBJ2-7, with 7 bases matching TRBD2. Germline V CDR1 and CDR2: KGHSH, LQKENI. The V gene end was trimmed by 3 bases and the J gene end by 5 bases; junction bases not matched to a gene: 10. The CDR3 totals 15 residues. Written as DNA, the CDR3 is TGTGCCAGCTCACCTAGGCGGGAGTCTGCCCACGAGCAGTACTTC. This translates into CASSPRRESAHEQYF.

This clonotype was seen more than once but under ten times. The chain has TRBV30 and TRBJ2-3, with 13 bases that match TRBD2. This CDR3 is 16 amino acids long. Germline lookup yields CDR1 GTSNPN and CDR2 SVGIG (reference sequence). V lost 3 bases and J lost 0; bases outside the gene matches: 3. The CDR3 is CAWSGGLAGSTDTQYF. The CDR3 nucleotides read TGTGCCTGGAGCGGGGGACTAGCGGGGAGCACAGATACGCAGTATTTT. Full variable domain (outside the CDR3, taken from reference TRBV30 and TRBJ2-3): SQTIHQWPATLVQPVGSPLSLECTVEGTSNPNLYWYRQAAGRGLQLLFYSVGIGQISSEVPQNLSASRPQDRQFILSSKKLLLSDSGFYLCAWSGGLAGSTDTQYFGPGTRLTVL.

In its sample, this clonotype was seen a few times. J is TRBJ2-1 and V is TRBV28, with D possibly matching TRBD2 (5 bases). The CDR3 runs 14 residues. Per germline, CDR1 MDHEN and CDR2 SYDVKM. The V and J ends lost 3 bases and 12 bases respectively, with 18 bases between them. CDR3 nucleotides: TGTGCCAGCAGTTTTCTCCGAGACCGAAGCGGGCAGTTCTTC. Encoded protein: CASSFLRDRSGQFF.